These 5 T cell receptor beta chains originate from one sample sequenced in a study of lymphopenia after photon versus proton radiotherapy. Generated by immunoSEQ multiplex PCR, the TCRdb table keeps only in-frame clones and is missing some. The sample records around 160,000 clones, about 88% being singletons. The sequencing here drew on peripheral blood, taken from a patient treated with photon-based radiotherapy. Source of these receptors: a man aged 50 to 59 with gastric cancer.

This chain connects TRBV19 to TRBJ1-2; TRBD1 might be the D (5 bases). The germline V gene has CDR1 LNHDA and CDR2 SQIVND (reference sequence). The germline V and J ends were trimmed by 4 bases and 8 bases, with 20 bases remaining between them. The CDR3 runs 15 residues. Here the CDR3 DNA reads TGTGCCAGTAGTACCGGGACGGCCGGTAACGGGGGCTACACCTTC. As protein: CASSTGTAGNGGYTF. The variable domain in full, completed from reference TRBV19 and TRBJ1-2, reads DGGITQSPKYLFRKEGQNVTLSCEQNLNHDAMYWYRQDPGQGLRLIYYSQIVNDFQKGDIAEGYSVSREKKESFPLTVTSAQKNPTAFYLCASSTGTAGNGGYTFGSGTRLTVV.

CDR3 nucleotide sequence: TGCGCCAGCAGCTTGGTACTCGGAGCAGGATTCAGCTCCTACGAGCAGTACTTC. Translated: CASSLVLGAGFSSYEQYF. The gene calls are TRBV5-1 and TRBJ2-7; no definite D call. CDR3 size: 18 residues. Germline CDR1 and CDR2: SGHRS and YFSETQ. The V end lost 0 bases, the J end lost 0 bases, and 19 bases lay between the germline ends.

The CDR3 nucleotides are TGCGCCAGCAGCTTACAGGGGGCTTCCTACAATGAGCAGTTCTTC. This encodes CASSLQGASYNEQFF. This chain connects TRBV5-1 to TRBJ2-1; 9 positions agree with TRBD1. CDR3 size: 15 residues. Trimming cost V 2 bases and J 1 base; bases outside gene matches: 1. Germline lookup yields CDR1 SGHRS and CDR2 YFSETQ.

The count of this clone is one. The chain links TRBV2 to TRBJ2-1; TRBD2 aligns across 12 bases. CDR1 and CDR2 from the germline V gene are SNHLY and FYNNEI. V trimming: 7 bases; J trimming: 7 bases; junction bases outside the gene matches: 5. The CDR3 extends over 14 amino acids. CDR3 sequence reads: CASIGLAGWNEQFF. As DNA, the CDR3 is TGTGCCAGCATAGGACTAGCGGGATGGAATGAGCAGTTCTTC.

This clone was counted a single time. The rearrangement links TRBV19 to TRBJ1-3; D is perhaps TRBD1 (5 bases). The germline V gene has CDR1 LNHDA and CDR2 SQIVND (reference sequence). The CDR3 loop spans 15 amino acids. Trimming removed 7 bases from V and 1 base from J, with 14 bases in between. In DNA, the CDR3 is TGTGCCAGTAATTTAGGACATGTATCTGGAAACACCATATATTTT. Translating it yields CASNLGHVSGNTIYF. The entire variable domain, with the rest obtained from reference TRBV19 and TRBJ1-3, is as follows: DGGITQSPKYLFRKEGQNVTLSCEQNLNHDAMYWYRQDPGQGLRLIYYSQIVNDFQKGDIAEGYSVSREKKESFPLTVTSAQKNPTAFYLCASNLGHVSGNTIYFGEGSWLTVV.